The 4 T cell receptor beta chains below all came from one sample that was sequenced in a study of blood T cell repertoires in COVID-19. The data were produced by immunoSEQ multiplex PCR, yet TCRdb's version contains in-frame clones alone and is incomplete. Of 90,000 to 120,000 clones detected, approximately 88% appear once; the ten largest clones hold 6.8%. The sequencing sample was made of peripheral blood. The receptors here all came from a man aged 50 to 60 with active or convalescent COVID-19.

The chain combines TRBV28 with TRBJ2-3; no definite D call. Germline loops: CDR1 MDHEN, CDR2 SYDVKM. The CDR3 runs to 14 residues. V was cut by 1 base and J by 0 bases, with 5 bases left in between. The CDR3 sequence: CASSLSSSTDTQYF. CDR3 DNA sequence: TGTGCCAGCAGTTTATCCTCTAGCACAGATACGCAGTATTTT.

The rearrangement uses TRBV3-1 (or the pseudogene TRBV3-2) and TRBJ1-5, with TRBD1 matching 9 bases. The CDR3 length is 15 residues. In germline, CDR1 is LGHDT, CDR2 YNNKEL (reference sequence). The ends lost 2 bases at V and 5 bases at J; junction bases unmatched: 4. As DNA, the CDR3 is TGTGCCAGCAGCCAATCAGGACAGGGGTATCAGCCCCAGCATTTT. Amino acids: CASSQSGQGYQPQHF.

The rearrangement uses TRBV6-4 and TRBJ1-2; D not certain. CDR3 size: 12 residues. Germline lookup yields CDR1 MRHNA and CDR2 SNTAGT. Trimming left V 2 bases short and J 9 bases short, with 10 bases between. CDR3 nucleotides: TGTGCCAGCAGTGACCGACCGGGAAGCTACACCTTC. This codes for CASSDRPGSYTF.

The CDR3 protein is CASSRGTGREPQHF. The CDR3 DNA reads TGTGCCAGCAGCCGAGGGACAGGGAGAGAGCCCCAGCATTTT. The J gene is TRBJ1-5, the V gene TRBV4-2; TRBD1 agrees at 9 bases. The J segment lost 8 bases and the V segment lost 4 bases, leaving 6 bases of the junction unmatched. The CDR3 is 14 residues long. Germline loops: CDR1 LGHNA, CDR2 YNFKEQ.